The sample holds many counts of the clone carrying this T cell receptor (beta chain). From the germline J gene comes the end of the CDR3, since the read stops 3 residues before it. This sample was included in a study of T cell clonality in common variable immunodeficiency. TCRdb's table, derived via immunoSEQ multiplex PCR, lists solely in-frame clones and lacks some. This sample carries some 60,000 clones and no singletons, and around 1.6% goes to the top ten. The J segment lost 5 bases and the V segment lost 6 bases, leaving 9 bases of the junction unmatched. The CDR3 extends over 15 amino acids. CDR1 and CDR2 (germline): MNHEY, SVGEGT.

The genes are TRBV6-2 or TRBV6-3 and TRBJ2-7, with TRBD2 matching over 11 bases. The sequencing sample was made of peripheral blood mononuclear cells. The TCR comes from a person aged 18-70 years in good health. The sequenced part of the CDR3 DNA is TGTGCCAGCAGAATTAGCGGGAGGGCGACCGACGAG. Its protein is CASRISGRATDE. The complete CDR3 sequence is CASRISGRATDEQYF.